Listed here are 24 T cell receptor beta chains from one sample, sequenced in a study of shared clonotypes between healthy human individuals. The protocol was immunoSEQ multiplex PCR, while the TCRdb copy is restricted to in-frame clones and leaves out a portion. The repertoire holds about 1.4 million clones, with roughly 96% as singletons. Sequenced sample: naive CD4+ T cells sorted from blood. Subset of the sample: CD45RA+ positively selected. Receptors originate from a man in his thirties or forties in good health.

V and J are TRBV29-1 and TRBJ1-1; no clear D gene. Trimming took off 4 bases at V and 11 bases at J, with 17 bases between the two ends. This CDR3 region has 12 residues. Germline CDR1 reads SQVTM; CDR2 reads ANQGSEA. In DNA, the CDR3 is TGCAGCGTTGTATTCGGTGTTGAAGATGCTTTCTTT. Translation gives CSVVFGVEDAFF.

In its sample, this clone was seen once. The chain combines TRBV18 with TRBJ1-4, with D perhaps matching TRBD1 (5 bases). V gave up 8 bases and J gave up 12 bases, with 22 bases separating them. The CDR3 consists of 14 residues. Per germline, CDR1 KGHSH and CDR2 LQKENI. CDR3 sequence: CASATTGPTNQLFF. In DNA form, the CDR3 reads TGTGCCAGCGCAACTACGGGACCCACTAATCAACTGTTTTTT.

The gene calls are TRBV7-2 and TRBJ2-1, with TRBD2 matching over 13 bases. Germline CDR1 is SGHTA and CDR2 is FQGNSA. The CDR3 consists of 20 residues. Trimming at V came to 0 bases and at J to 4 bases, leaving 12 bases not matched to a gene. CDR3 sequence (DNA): TGTGCCAGCAGCTTAGCTCCGACTAGCGGGAGGTCGCGCCGTTACAATGAGCAGTTCTTC. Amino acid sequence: CASSLAPTSGRSRRYNEQFF.

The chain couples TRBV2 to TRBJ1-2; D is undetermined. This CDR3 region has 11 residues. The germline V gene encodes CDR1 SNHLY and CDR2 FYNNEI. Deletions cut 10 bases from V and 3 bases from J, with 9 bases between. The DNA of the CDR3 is TGTGCCACCTCGGGTCACTATGGCTACACCTTC. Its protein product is CATSGHYGYTF.

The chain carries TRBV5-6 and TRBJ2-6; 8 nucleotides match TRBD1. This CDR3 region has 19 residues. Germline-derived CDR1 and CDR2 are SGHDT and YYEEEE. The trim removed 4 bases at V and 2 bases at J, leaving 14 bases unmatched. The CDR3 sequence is CASSPARTGGGAGANVLTF. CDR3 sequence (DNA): TGTGCCAGCAGCCCCGCCCGCACAGGGGGAGGCGCTGGGGCCAACGTCCTGACTTTC. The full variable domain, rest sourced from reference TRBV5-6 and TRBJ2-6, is DAGVTQSPTHLIKTRGQQVTLRCSPKSGHDTVSWYQQALGQGPQFIFQYYEEEERQRGNFPDRFSGHQFPNYSSELNVNALLLGDSALYLCASSPARTGGGAGANVLTFGAGSRLTVL.

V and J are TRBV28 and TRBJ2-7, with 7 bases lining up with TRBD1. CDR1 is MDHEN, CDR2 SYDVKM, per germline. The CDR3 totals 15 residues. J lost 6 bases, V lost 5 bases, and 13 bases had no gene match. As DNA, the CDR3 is TGTGCCAGCAGTCCCTGGGACAGCTTGAAATCCGAGCAGTACTTC. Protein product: CASSPWDSLKSEQYF.

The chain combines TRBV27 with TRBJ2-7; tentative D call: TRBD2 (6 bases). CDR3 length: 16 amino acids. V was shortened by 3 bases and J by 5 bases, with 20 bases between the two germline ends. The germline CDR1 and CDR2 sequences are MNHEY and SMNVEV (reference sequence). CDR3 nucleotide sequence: TGTGCCAGCAGTTTGGGGGGTCAAAGGGATTCCCACGAGCAGTACTTC. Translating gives CASSLGGQRDSHEQYF.

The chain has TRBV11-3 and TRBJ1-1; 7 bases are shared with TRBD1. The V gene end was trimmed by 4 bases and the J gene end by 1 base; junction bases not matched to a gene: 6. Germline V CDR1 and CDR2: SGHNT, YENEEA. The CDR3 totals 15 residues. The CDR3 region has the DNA TGTGCCAGCAGCTCAGGGGGGGGCCGGAACACTGAAGCTTTCTTT. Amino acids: CASSSGGGRNTEAFF.

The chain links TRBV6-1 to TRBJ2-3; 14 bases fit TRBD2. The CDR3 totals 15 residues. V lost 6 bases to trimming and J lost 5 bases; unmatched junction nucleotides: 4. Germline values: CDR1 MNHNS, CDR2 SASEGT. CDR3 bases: TGTGCCAGCAGGGGACTAGCGGGAGTAGTAGATACGCAGTATTTT. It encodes CASRGLAGVVDTQYF.

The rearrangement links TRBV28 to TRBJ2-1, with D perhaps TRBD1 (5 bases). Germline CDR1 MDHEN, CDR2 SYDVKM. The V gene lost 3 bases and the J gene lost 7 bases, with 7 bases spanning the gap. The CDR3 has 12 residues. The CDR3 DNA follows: TGTGCCAGCAGTTTTGACAGAAATGAGCAGTTCTTC. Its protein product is CASSFDRNEQFF.

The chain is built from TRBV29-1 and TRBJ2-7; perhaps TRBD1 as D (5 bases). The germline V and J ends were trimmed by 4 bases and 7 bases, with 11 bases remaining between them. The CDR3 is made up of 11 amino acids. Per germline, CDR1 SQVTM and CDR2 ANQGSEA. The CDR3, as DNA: TGCAGCGTTGGACAGCGCCCAGAGCAGTACTTC. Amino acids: CSVGQRPEQYF.

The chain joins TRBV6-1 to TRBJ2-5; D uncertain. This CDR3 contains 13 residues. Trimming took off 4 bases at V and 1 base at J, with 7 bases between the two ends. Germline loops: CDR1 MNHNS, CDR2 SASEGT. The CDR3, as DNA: TGTGCCAGCAGTGGACGGATCCAAGAGACCCAGTACTTC. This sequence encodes CASSGRIQETQYF.

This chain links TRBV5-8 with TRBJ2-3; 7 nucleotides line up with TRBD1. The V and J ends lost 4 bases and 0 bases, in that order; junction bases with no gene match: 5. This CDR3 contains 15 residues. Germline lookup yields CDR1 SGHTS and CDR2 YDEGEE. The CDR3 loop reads CASSLGQISTDTQYF. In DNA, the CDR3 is TGTGCCAGCAGCCTGGGACAGATAAGCACAGATACGCAGTATTTT.

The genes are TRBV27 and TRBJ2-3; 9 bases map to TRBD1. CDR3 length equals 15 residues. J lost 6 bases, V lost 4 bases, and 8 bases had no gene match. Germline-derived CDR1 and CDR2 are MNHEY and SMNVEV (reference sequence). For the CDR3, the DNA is TGTGCCAGCAGTTCCGGGGGACAGGGCCCGGATACGCAGTATTTT. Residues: CASSSGGQGPDTQYF.

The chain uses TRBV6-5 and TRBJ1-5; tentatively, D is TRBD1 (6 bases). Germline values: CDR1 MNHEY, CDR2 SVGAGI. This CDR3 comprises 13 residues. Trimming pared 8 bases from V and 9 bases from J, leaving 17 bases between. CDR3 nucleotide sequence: TGTGCCAGCTCAAGCGGGGGCGTGGGGCCCCAGCATTTT. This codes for CASSSGGVGPQHF.

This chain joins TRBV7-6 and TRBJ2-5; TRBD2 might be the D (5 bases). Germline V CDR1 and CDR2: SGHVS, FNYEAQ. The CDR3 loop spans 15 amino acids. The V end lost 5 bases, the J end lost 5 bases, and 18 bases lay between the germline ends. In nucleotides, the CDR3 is TGTGCCAGCAGCCCGGGAAAGGAAGATAGGGAGACCCAGTACTTC. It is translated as CASSPGKEDRETQYF.

The CDR3 nucleotides read TGCAGCGTTGTCCGCGAATATGAGCAGTTCTTC. Protein: CSVVREYEQFF. The chain is built from TRBV29-1 and TRBJ2-1; D gene uncertain. Germline V gene lookup returns CDR1 SQVTM and CDR2 ANQGSEA. The CDR3 covers 11 residues. Between the trimmed V and J ends, which lost 4 bases and 8 bases, there was a span of 9 bases.

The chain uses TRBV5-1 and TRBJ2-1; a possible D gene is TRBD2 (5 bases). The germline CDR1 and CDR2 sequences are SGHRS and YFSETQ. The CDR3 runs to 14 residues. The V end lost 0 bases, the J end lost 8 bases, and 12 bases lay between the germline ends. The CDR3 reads CASSLELATDEQFF. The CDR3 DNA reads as TGCGCCAGCAGCTTGGAATTAGCGACCGATGAGCAGTTCTTC.

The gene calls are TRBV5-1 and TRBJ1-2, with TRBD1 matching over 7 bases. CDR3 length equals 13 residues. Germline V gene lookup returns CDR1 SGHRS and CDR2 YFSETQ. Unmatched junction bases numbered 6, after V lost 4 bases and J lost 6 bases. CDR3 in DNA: TGCGCCAGCAGCCAGGACAGGCCAAATGGCTACACCTTC. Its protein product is CASSQDRPNGYTF.

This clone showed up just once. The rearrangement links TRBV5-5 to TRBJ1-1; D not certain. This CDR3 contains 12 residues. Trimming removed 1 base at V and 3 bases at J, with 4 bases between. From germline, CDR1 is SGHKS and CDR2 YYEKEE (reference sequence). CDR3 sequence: CASSLYYTEAFF. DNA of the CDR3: TGTGCCAGCAGCTTGTATTACACTGAAGCTTTCTTT.

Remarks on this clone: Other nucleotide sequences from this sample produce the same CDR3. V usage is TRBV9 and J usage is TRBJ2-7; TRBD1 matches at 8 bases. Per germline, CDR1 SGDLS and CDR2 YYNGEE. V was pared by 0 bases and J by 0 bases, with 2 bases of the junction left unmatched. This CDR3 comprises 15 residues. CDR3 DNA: TGTGCCAGCAGCGTAGGCGGGACAGGCTCCTACGAGCAGTACTTC. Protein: CASSVGGTGSYEQYF.

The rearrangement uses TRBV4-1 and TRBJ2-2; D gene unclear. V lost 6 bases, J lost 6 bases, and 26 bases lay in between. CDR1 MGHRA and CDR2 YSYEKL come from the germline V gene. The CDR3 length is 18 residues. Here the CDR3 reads CASSLALLTTDPPGELFF. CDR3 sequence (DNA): TGCGCCAGCAGTCTTGCTCTCCTTACAACCGACCCTCCCGGGGAGCTGTTTTTT.

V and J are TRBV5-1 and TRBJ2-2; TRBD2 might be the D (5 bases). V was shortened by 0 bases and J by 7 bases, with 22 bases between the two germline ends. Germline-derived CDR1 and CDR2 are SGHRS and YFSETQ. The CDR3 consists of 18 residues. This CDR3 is CASSLARGGGERNGELFF. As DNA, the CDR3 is TGCGCCAGCAGCTTGGCCCGGGGTGGCGGTGAAAGAAACGGGGAGCTGTTTTTT.

The CDR3 region has the DNA TGTGCCAGCAGCCCTAGCGGGGAAATTTACAATGAGCAGTTCTTC. Amino acids: CASSPSGEIYNEQFF. This chain uses TRBV9 with TRBJ2-1; the match to TRBD2 covers 9 bases. The CDR3 length is 15 residues. V was clipped by 4 bases and J by 4 bases; unmatched bases: 6. The V gene's germline CDR1 is SGDLS and CDR2 YYNGEE.